This T cell receptor (beta chain) was sequenced for a study of cytomegalovirus exposure and HLA in healthy donors. The study's findings and limits: Accounts indicate the classifier identified cytomegalovirus status with strong specificity and sensitivity.

The CDR3 consists of 14 residues. Germline assignment: CDR1 GTSNPN and CDR2 SVGIG (reference sequence). V lost 5 bases and J lost 5; bases outside the gene matches: 8. With respect to this clone: Antigen unknown.

The data were produced by immunoSEQ multiplex PCR, yet TCRdb's version contains in-frame clones alone and is incomplete. The repertoire has about 160,000 clones, about 90% of them found once; the top ten carry roughly 5.8%. The source of this sequence is a woman under 40 in good health and CMV-seronegative. The source material was PBMCs. The chain couples TRBV30 to TRBJ2-1, with 8 nucleotides matching TRBD1. In DNA form, the CDR3 reads TGTGCCTGGTTGAGGACAGGGAAAAACAATGAGCAGTTCTTC. The encoded protein is CAWLRTGKNNEQFF.